This T cell receptor (beta chain) derives from a study of cytomegalovirus exposure and HLA in healthy donors. Study-wide results and limits: Most of the TCR beta V segments (in an earlier analysis) were productive either about 87% or about 30% of the time. It emerged from a later analysis that several of the most significant clusters appeared to be linked to common viral pathogens. Relative to equally common others, HLA-associated TCR beta chains showed greater clonal expansion in a later analysis.

CDR1 SGHVS and CDR2 FQNEAQ come from the germline V gene. The CDR3 spans 15 residues. The ends were cut back, 1 base at V and 5 bases at J, with 11 bases in the middle. Details on this clone: Its antigen is currently unknown.

The PCR used 60 Vbeta and 13 Jbeta primers. This table comes from immunoSEQ multiplex PCR, and its TCRdb copy is limited to in-frame clones, with some not included. The sample gives about 160,000 clones, approximately 70% of which show up once; less than 8.5% is in the top ten. This TCR was sampled from a man aged 35 to 55 in good health and CMV-seropositive. The V and J genes are TRBV7-8 and TRBJ1-4; TRBD1 might be the D (6 bases). Sequenced: PBMCs. The CDR3 is CASSLDRVQNEKLFF. In nucleotides, the CDR3 is TGTGCCAGCAGCTTAGACAGGGTGCAAAATGAAAAACTGTTTTTT. The full variable domain, its missing parts supplied by reference TRBV7-8 and TRBJ1-4, is GAGVSQSPRYKVAKRGQDVALRCDPISGHVSLFWYQQALGQGPEFLTYFQNEAQLDKSGLPSDRFFAERPEGSVSTLKIQRTQQEDSAVYLCASSLDRVQNEKLFFGSGTQLSVL.